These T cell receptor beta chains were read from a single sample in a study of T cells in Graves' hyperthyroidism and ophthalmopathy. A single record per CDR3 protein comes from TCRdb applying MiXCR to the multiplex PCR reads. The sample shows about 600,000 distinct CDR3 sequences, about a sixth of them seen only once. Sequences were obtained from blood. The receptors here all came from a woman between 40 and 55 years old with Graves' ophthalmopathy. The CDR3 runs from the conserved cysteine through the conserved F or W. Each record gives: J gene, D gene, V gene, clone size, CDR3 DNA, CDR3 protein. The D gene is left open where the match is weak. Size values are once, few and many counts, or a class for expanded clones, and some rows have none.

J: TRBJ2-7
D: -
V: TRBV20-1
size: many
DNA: TGCAGTGCGCAGCGGGCGAAAGGGAGCTCCTACGAGCAGTACTTC
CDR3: CSAQRAKGSSYEQYF

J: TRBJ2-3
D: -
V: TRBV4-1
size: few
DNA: TGCGCCAGCAGCCAACCCGCACTGGGACTTTTTTATAGCACAGATACGCAGTATTTT
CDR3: CASSQPALGLFYSTDTQYF

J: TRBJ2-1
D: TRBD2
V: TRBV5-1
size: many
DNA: TGCGCCAGCAGCTTTGAGCTAGCGGGAGGTAGTGAGCAGTTCTTC
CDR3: CASSFELAGGSEQFF

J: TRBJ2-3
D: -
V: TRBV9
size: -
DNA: TGTGCCAGCAGCGTAGTGGCTAATTTTGGGGACTTCACAGATACGCAGTATTTT
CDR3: CASSVVANFGDFTDTQYF

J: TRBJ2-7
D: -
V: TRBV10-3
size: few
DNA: TGTGCCATCAGTGAGGGACATAATAATCCCGAGCAGTACTTC
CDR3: CAISEGHNNPEQYF

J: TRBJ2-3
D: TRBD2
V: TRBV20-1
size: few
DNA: TGCAGTGCTAGCTATCGCGGGAGGGCCAAGGATACGCAGTATTTT
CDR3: CSASYRGRAKDTQYF

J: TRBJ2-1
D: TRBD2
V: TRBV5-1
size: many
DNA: TGCGCCAGCAGCTTACTAGCGGGAAAGTACAATGAGCAGTTCTTC
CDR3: CASSLLAGKYNEQFF

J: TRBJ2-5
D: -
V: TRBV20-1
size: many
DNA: TGCAGTGCTAGACTACAAGAGACCCAGTACTTC
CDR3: CSARLQETQYF

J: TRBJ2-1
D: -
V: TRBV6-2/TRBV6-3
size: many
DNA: TGTGCCAGCAGTTACCTGGGAAATGAGCAGTTCTTC
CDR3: CASSYLGNEQFF

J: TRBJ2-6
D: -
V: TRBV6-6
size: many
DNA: TGTGCCAGCAGTTACGAGGGGGCTGGGGCCAACGTCCTGACTTTC
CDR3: CASSYEGAGANVLTF

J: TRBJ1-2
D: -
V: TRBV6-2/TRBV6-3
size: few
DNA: TGTGCCAGCAGTTACTCCCTTGGACCGAGAATTAACTATGGCTACACCTTC
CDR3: CASSYSLGPRINYGYTF

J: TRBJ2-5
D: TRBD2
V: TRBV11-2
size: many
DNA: TGTGCCAGCAGCGGAAGCGGGGTAGGGGAGACCCAGTACTTC
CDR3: CASSGSGVGETQYF

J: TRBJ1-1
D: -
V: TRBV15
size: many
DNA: TGTGCCACCAGCAGAGGTGGAAAGAACACTGAAGCTTTCTTT
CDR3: CATSRGGKNTEAFF

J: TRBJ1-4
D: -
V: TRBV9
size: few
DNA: TGTGCCAGCAGCGCAAGACGGGACGGTGATGAAAAACTGTTTTTT
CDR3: CASSARRDGDEKLFF

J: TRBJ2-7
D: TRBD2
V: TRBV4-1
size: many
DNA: TGCGCCAGCAGCCAAGGACTAGCGGGAGTGGCCTACGAGCAGTACTTC
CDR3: CASSQGLAGVAYEQYF

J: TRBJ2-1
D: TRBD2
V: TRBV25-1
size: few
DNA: TGTGCCAGCAGTGAATTGGACGGGAGGGGTTACAATGAGCAGTTCTTC
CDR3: CASSELDGRGYNEQFF

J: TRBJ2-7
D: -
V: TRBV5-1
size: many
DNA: TGCGCCAGCAGCTTGGAGGGGACCTACGAGCAGTACTTC
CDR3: CASSLEGTYEQYF

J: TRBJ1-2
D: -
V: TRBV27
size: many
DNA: TGTGCCAGCAGGGGATTGGGGAACTATGGCTACACCTTC
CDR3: CASRGLGNYGYTF

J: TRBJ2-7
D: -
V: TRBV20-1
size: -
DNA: TGCAGTGCTAGACCTACTTTCTCGGGCTACGAGCAGTACTTC
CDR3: CSARPTFSGYEQYF

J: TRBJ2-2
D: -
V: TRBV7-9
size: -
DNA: TGTGCCAGCAGCTACAAAGGGGATGCCGGGGAGCTGTTTTTT
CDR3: CASSYKGDAGELFF

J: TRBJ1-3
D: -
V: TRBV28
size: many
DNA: TGTGCCAGCAGTACCCGGGGGTCTGGAAACACCATATATTTT
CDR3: CASSTRGSGNTIYF

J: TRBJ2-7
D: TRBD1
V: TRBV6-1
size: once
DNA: TGTGCCAGCAGCCCCGGGACAGGGCTTAACGAGCAGTACTTC
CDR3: CASSPGTGLNEQYF